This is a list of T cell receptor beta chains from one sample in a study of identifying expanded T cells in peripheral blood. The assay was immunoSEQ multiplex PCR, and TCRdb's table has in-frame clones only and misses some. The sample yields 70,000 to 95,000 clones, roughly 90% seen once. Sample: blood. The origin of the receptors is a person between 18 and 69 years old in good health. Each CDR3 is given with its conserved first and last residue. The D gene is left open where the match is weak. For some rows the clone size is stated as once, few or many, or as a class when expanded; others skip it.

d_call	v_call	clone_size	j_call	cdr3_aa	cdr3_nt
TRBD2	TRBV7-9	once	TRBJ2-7	CASSFRTSGGSYEQYF	TGTGCCAGCAGCTTTCGGACTAGCGGAGGATCCTACGAGCAGTACTTC
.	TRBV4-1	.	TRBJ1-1	CASSQAQKNTEAFF	TGCGCCAGCAGCCAAGCGCAGAAGAACACTGAAGCTTTCTTT
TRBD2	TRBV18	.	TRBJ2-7	CASSPRILAGAPHPYEQYF	TGTGCCAGCTCACCACGGATACTAGCGGGGGCACCGCATCCCTACGAGCAGTACTTC
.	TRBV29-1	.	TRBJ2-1	CSVAQGSDEQFF	TGCAGCGTTGCGCAGGGGAGCGATGAGCAGTTCTTC
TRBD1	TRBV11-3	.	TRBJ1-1	CASSQDRAEAFF	TGTGCCAGCAGTCAGGACAGGGCTGAAGCTTTCTTT
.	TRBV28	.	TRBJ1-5	CASSSGGHQPQHF	TGTGCCAGCAGTTCCGGGGGGCATCAGCCCCAGCATTTT
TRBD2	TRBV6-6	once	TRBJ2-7	CASSQPGGTYEQYF	TGTGCCAGCAGTCAGCCGGGAGGCACCTACGAGCAGTACTTC
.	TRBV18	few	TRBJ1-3	CASSPGLSGNTIYF	TGTGCCAGCTCACCGGGCCTTTCTGGAAACACCATATATTTT
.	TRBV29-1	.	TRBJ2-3	CSVEDRKLSSTDTQYF	TGCAGCGTTGAAGACAGAAAGCTTTCTAGCACAGATACGCAGTATTTT
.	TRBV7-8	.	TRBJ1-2	CASSLAELYGYTF	TGTGCCAGCAGCTTAGCGGAGCTCTATGGCTACACCTTC
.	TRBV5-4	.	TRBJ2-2	CASSLGGTNTGELFF	TGTGCCAGCAGCTTGGGGGGGACGAACACCGGGGAGCTGTTTTTT
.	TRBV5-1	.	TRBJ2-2	CASLEGAGYTGELFF	TGCGCCAGCCTGGAGGGGGCTGGTTACACCGGGGAGCTGTTTTTT
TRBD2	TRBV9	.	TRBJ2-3	CASSYIAGSTDTQYF	TGTGCCAGCAGCTACATAGCGGGGTCCACAGATACGCAGTATTTT
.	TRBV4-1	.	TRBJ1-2	CASSQFEGDDYGYTF	TGCGCCAGCAGCCAGTTTGAGGGCGATGACTATGGCTACACCTTC